Sequencing of this TCR beta chain was carried out in a study of a mutant IDH1 vaccine in newly diagnosed glioma (dated by TCRdb to the early 2020s). General notes on the study: Patients were given eight vaccinations, in weeks 1, 3, 5, 7, 11, 15, 19 and 23, which matched visits V03 through V10. In the chemotherapy-containing groups, vaccination started alongside temozolomide cycles, whereas in patients who had radiotherapy alone it started 4-6 weeks after radiotherapy. Of the approximately 35 treated patients, 62.5% were male and about 40% were female, and a mean age of about 37 years was recorded. Before enrollment, most patients had been given radiochemotherapy with temozolomide as standard therapy, while the rest had received either radiotherapy alone or temozolomide alone. For exploratory analyses, around 23 treated patients had longitudinal TCRB deep sequencing done wherever samples were available. Peripheral blood was collected at six visits: V03 (baseline), V05, V07, V10, V12 and V13. The research as a whole found: Pseudoprogression appeared unrelated to alterations in the top peripheral T cell clonotypes detected by TCRB sequencing. Availability determined which PBMC samples were chosen for TCRB deep sequencing. The authors noted that analyses of patient blood samples could not be reproduced because of sample limitations. Immune responses induced by the vaccine were seen in around 94% of patients across multiple MHC alleles.

As to this clone: Its antigen has not been determined. Base qualities are missing; no much larger clone stands one base away.

Sample time point, as interpreted from the label and publication: week 23, last vaccination. Each vaccine dose was 300 ug of a 20-mer mutant IDH1 peptide in Montanide, given subcutaneously with topical imiquimod. Donors had newly diagnosed WHO grade 3 or 4 IDH1-mutant astrocytomas with loss of nuclear ATRX. The samples were drawn from NOA16, a multicentre, single-arm, open-label phase I trial in Germany that tested a mutant IDH1 peptide vaccine in humans for the first time. Genomic DNA for TCRB sequencing was extracted from EDTA blood using the DNeasy Blood and Tissue Kit. Library generation was performed with the immunoSEQ multiplex PCR assay. The hsTCRB Kit was used according to the manufacturer's protocol to amplify rearranged TCR beta chain sequences. TCRB libraries were sequenced on an Illumina MiSeq. As for the authors' bioinformatics: Demultiplexing, trimming and gene mapping were performed with the kit vendor's proprietary platform. TCRdb's version of the immuneACCESS table is confined to in-frame rearrangements and falls short of the full clone set. An unresolved V gene accounts for under half of the shortfall where checked; the remainder is of unknown origin. The V and J calls and clone size come from that table; D and trimming were worked out from the DNA. This sample is represented by just under 45,000 clones; 80% to 95% of them were singletons. In total, the top ten clones hold less than 5% of the sample.

The germline V gene sets CDR1 to MNHEY and CDR2 to SVGAGI. V loses 6 bases of germline sequence and J loses 0 bases, and the interval between the two ends is 12 bases. The CDR3 holds 15 amino acids from the cysteine to the phenylalanine. Only the CDR3 region is kept as DNA, spanning 45 bases read in frame from base 1. This TCR was recovered from a man aged 50-60 years with glioma. The sequencing here drew on PBMCs, taken from a glioma patient whose treatment included an IDH1 peptide vaccine. The chain uses TRBV6-5 and TRBJ2-1; the D gene is unclear. At the DNA level, the sequence is TGTGCCAGCAGCCCCCCGGGCAGCTCCTACAATGAGCAGTTCTTC. This encodes CASSPPGSSYNEQFF.